What follows are 19 T cell receptor beta chains derived from one specimen sequenced in a study of shared clonotypes between healthy human individuals. Only in-frame clones appear in the TCRdb table, and some are missing; sequencing was by immunoSEQ multiplex PCR. This sample has over 2 million clones, with over 85% found just once. The sequenced sample was naive CD4+ T cells sorted from blood. Indicated subset: CD45RA+ positively selected. These receptors all stem from a man between 18 and 35 years old in good health.

The rearrangement joins TRBV5-4 to TRBJ1-6, with D possibly TRBD1 on 5 matching bases. With 4 bases removed from V and 6 bases from J, the gap between germline ends came to 14 bases. The length of the CDR3 is 15 residues. Germline V gives CDR1 SGHNT, CDR2 YYREEE (reference sequence). The CDR3 sequence: CASSPEWGVNSPLHF. The DNA of the CDR3 is TGTGCCAGCAGCCCGGAGTGGGGGGTTAATTCACCCCTCCACTTT.

The chain is built from TRBV6-5 and TRBJ2-5, with 10 positions matching TRBD2. Germline V gene lookup returns CDR1 MNHEY and CDR2 SVGAGI. This CDR3 is 16 amino acids long. The V and J ends lost 0 bases and 5 bases, in that order; junction bases with no gene match: 6. CDR3 sequence: CASSYSKAGGTETQYF. The CDR3 bases are TGTGCCAGCAGTTACTCGAAAGCGGGGGGGACGGAGACCCAGTACTTC.

On this clone itself: The same CDR3 can be traced to other DNA sequences in this sample. The CDR3: CASSLVSSGSETQYF. As DNA, the CDR3 is TGCGCCAGCAGCTTGGTCTCTAGCGGGAGTGAGACCCAGTACTTC. The V and J genes are TRBV5-1 and TRBJ2-5, with 10 bases lining up with TRBD2. CDR3 length: 15 residues. Germline CDR1 reads SGHRS; CDR2 reads YFSETQ. Trimming cost V 0 bases and J 5 bases; bases outside gene matches: 4.

The chain has TRBV19 and TRBJ1-5, with unresolved D. Germline values: CDR1 LNHDA, CDR2 SQIVND (reference sequence). V shed 3 bases and J shed 6 bases, with 9 bases lying between them. The length of the CDR3 is 13 residues. CDR3 coding DNA: TGTGCCAGTAGTATTGGAGTTTTTCAGCCCCAGCATTTT. Its protein product is CASSIGVFQPQHF.

V gene TRBV30 combines with J gene TRBJ2-2, with a possible D match to TRBD1 (5 bases). The CDR3 runs to 13 residues. Germline V lookup: CDR1 GTSNPN, CDR2 SVGIG (reference sequence). Trimming pared 7 bases from V and 5 bases from J, leaving 14 bases between. The chain's CDR3 is CASIGHETGELFF. DNA for the CDR3: TGTGCCTCCATCGGACACGAGACCGGGGAGCTGTTTTTT.

The chain couples TRBV30 to TRBJ2-7; 8 nucleotides match TRBD1. This CDR3 comprises 11 residues. The germline V gene has CDR1 GTSNPN and CDR2 SVGIG (reference sequence). With 5 bases clipped from V and 6 bases from J, the junction kept 3 bases outside the gene matches. The CDR3 protein is CAWDRGLEQYF. CDR3 nucleotides: TGTGCCTGGGACAGGGGTCTCGAGCAGTACTTC.

Note on this clone: This CDR3 is also generated by other DNA sequences in the sample. V is TRBV7-9 and J is TRBJ1-1, with a weak D call TRBD1 (5 bases). The CDR3 covers 14 residues. CDR1 is SEHNR, CDR2 FQNEAQ, per germline (reference sequence). Trimming pared 3 bases from V and 0 bases from J, leaving 8 bases between. The CDR3 here is CASSLGQMNTEAFF. For the CDR3, the DNA is TGTGCCAGCAGCTTGGGGCAGATGAACACTGAAGCTTTCTTT.

The rearrangement links TRBV27 to TRBJ1-1, with TRBD1 identical over 9 bases. The trim removed 4 bases at V and 11 bases at J, leaving 11 bases unmatched. CDR1 and CDR2 (germline): MNHEY, SMNVEV (reference sequence). The CDR3 runs 14 residues. The CDR3 nucleotides read TGTGCCAGCAGTTCAACTAGACAGGGGGTGAAGGCTTTCTTT. Translating it yields CASSSTRQGVKAFF.

The V gene is TRBV14, the J gene TRBJ1-3; maybe TRBD1 (6 bases). V was shortened by 4 bases and J by 0 bases, with 13 bases between the two germline ends. The germline V gene encodes CDR1 SGHDN and CDR2 FVKESK. The length of the CDR3 is 16 residues. CDR3 protein: CASSPRQDFSGNTIYF. CDR3 bases: TGTGCCAGCAGCCCCCGACAGGACTTCTCTGGAAACACCATATATTTT.

The chain links TRBV9 to TRBJ2-2; no clear D. Trimming stripped 3 bases from V and 1 base from J, with 10 bases between. Germline loops: CDR1 SGDLS, CDR2 YYNGEE. CDR3 size: 15 residues. For the CDR3, the DNA is TGTGCCAGCAGCGCTTTTACGGGGAACACCGGGGAGCTGTTTTTT. Its protein is CASSAFTGNTGELFF.

This sequence joins TRBV9 and TRBJ1-2; no definite D call. The germline gives CDR1 SGDLS, CDR2 YYNGEE. This CDR3 is built from 15 residues. The germline V and J ends were trimmed by 0 bases and 2 bases, with 11 bases remaining between them. In DNA, the CDR3 is TGTGCCAGCAGCGTAGGGCTGGGTGAAAACTATGGCTACACCTTC. Translation: CASSVGLGENYGYTF. Full variable domain (outside the CDR3, taken from reference TRBV9 and TRBJ1-2): DSGVTQTPKHLITATGQRVTLRCSPRSGDLSVYWYQQSLDQGLQFLIQYYNGEERAKGNILERFSAQQFPDLHSELNLSSLELGDSALYFCASSVGLGENYGYTFGSGTRLTVV.

Concerning this clone itself: The sample has other DNA sequences that encode this CDR3 too. V is TRBV20-1 and J is TRBJ1-1, with no clear D. Trimming removed 3 bases from V and 5 bases from J, with 7 bases in between. Germline V lookup: CDR1 DFQATT, CDR2 SNEGSKA (reference sequence). This CDR3 is built from 11 residues. CDR3 DNA: TGCAGTGCTAGCTCCGGGACTGAAGCTTTCTTT. It translates to CSASSGTEAFF.

The V call is TRBV2, the J call TRBJ2-7; 9 nucleotides align to TRBD1. The germline V gene has CDR1 SNHLY and CDR2 FYNNEI. The trim removed 7 bases at V and 2 bases at J, leaving 9 bases unmatched. The CDR3 is 15 residues long. CDR3 sequence (DNA): TGTGCCAGCAATACCGACAGGGGGACCACCTACGAGCAGTACTTC. Amino acids: CASNTDRGTTYEQYF.

The chain joins TRBV13 to TRBJ2-7, with unresolved D. From germline, CDR1 is PRHDT and CDR2 FYEKMQ (reference sequence). V lost 0 bases and J lost 5, with 5 bases in between. This CDR3 spans 12 amino acids. The CDR3 DNA sequence: TGTGCCAGCAGCTTAGGCCGGGACGAGCAGTACTTC. Protein: CASSLGRDEQYF.

This clone was recorded once. The V gene is TRBV10-3, the J gene TRBJ2-7, with 10 bases aligning to TRBD2. The CDR3 length is 15 residues. Trimming took 2 bases from V and 2 from J; bases not matched to a gene: 3. Germline V gives CDR1 ENHRY, CDR2 SYGVKD. CDR3 DNA sequence: TGTGCCATCAGTGAGCCGAGCGGGGGGGCCTACGAGCAGTACTTC. This codes for CAISEPSGGAYEQYF.

The genes are TRBV29-1 and TRBJ2-2; D is ambiguous. The CDR3 is 13 residues long. Germline lookup yields CDR1 SQVTM and CDR2 ANQGSEA. V was clipped by 4 bases and J by 3 bases, with 9 bases between them. CDR3 amino acids: CSVARPYTGELFF. In nucleotides, the CDR3 is TGCAGCGTTGCTAGGCCGTACACCGGGGAGCTGTTTTTT.

With regard to this clone: Distinct nucleotide sequences in the sample also encode this CDR3. V is TRBV28 and J is TRBJ1-5; D is unclear. The CDR3 is 13 residues long. V was cut by 2 bases and J by 5 bases, with 7 bases left in between. Looked up from germline, CDR1 is MDHEN and CDR2 is SYDVKM. CDR3 protein: CASSLRGYQPQHF. In nucleotides, the CDR3 is TGTGCCAGCAGTTTACGGGGTTATCAGCCCCAGCATTTT.

V usage is TRBV4-2 and J usage is TRBJ1-2, with a possible D match to TRBD1 (6 bases). Germline CDR1 is LGHNA and CDR2 is YNFKEQ. There are 14 residues in the CDR3. Trimming stripped 4 bases from V and 2 bases from J, with 11 bases between. CDR3 in DNA: TGTGCCAGCAGCCGAGATACAGGGAACTATGGCTACACCTTC. It encodes CASSRDTGNYGYTF.

The chain joins TRBV5-1 to TRBJ1-1; 8 bases match TRBD1. The germline CDR1 and CDR2 sequences are SGHRS and YFSETQ. Trimming took 3 bases from V and 8 from J; bases not matched to a gene: 6. The CDR3 covers 13 residues. The CDR3 DNA is TGCGCCAGCAGCTCGATCGGACAGGGAGAAGCTTTCTTT. It is translated as CASSSIGQGEAFF.